The rows below give T cell receptor beta chains drawn from one sample of a study of long-term antiretroviral therapy in people with HIV. Using immunoSEQ multiplex PCR, the repertoire was profiled, and TCRdb retains in-frame clones only, with some absent. This table holds about 27,000 clones, 85% found once. The specimen was unsorted PBMCs, collected 2.3 years after starting antiretroviral therapy. These receptors originate from a man aged 35 to 55 with HIV. Each CDR3 is given without its conserved first and last residue. Each record gives: clone size, J gene, V gene, CDR3 protein. Clone sizes are given selectively: once, few, many, or a class where the clone is expanded.

size: -; J: TRBJ2-3; V: TRBV5-8; CDR3: ASSILRDTQY
size: -; J: TRBJ2-7; V: TRBV5-5; CDR3: ASSLVQNPWSYEQY
size: -; J: TRBJ2-3; V: TRBV15; CDR3: ATSREEVGLAGSGTDTQY
size: once; J: TRBJ2-1; V: TRBV9; CDR3: ASSVGGGTDEQF
size: -; J: -; V: TRBV5-1; CDR3: ASSLELGPTYEQY
size: few; J: TRBJ1-5; V: TRBV2; CDR3: ASTGGVGSNQPQH
size: -; J: TRBJ2-3; V: TRBV4-1; CDR3: ASSQDLGGASGSTDTQY
size: -; J: TRBJ2-7; V: TRBV6-5; CDR3: ASSPGGGGSYEQY
size: -; J: TRBJ2-2; V: TRBV18; CDR3: ASSPLQVDTGELF
size: -; J: TRBJ1-1; V: TRBV9; CDR3: ASSVQGGTEAF
size: -; J: TRBJ2-3; V: TRBV18; CDR3: ASSPVVADTQY
size: -; J: TRBJ2-1; V: TRBV7-9; CDR3: ASSNSGRYSEQF
size: -; J: TRBJ2-7; V: TRBV27; CDR3: ASSRGGTVAYEQY
size: -; J: TRBJ1-1; V: TRBV6-5; CDR3: ASTIDIGTEAF
size: -; J: TRBJ2-7; V: TRBV25-1; CDR3: ATDPGTYEQY
size: few; J: TRBJ1-2; V: TRBV18; CDR3: ASSPDAVAETGYT
size: -; J: TRBJ2-5; V: TRBV4-2; CDR3: ASSQGLAGWGETQY
size: -; J: TRBJ1-1; V: TRBV30; CDR3: AWTRGRHTEAF
size: -; J: TRBJ2-1; V: TRBV5-6; CDR3: ASNMYGHTYNEQF
size: -; J: TRBJ1-2; V: TRBV28; CDR3: ASSFRRTGGTYGYT
size: -; J: TRBJ2-5; V: TRBV29-1; CDR3: SVVPDRGQETQY
size: -; J: TRBJ2-2; V: TRBV7-9; CDR3: ASSPGLPGELF
size: -; J: TRBJ2-7; V: TRBV29-1; CDR3: SVGGLAEPYEQY
size: -; J: TRBJ1-4; V: TRBV14; CDR3: ASSQGAQGNEKLF
size: once; J: TRBJ2-3; V: TRBV6-6; CDR3: ASSLGQGAFGDTQY
size: -; J: TRBJ1-2; V: TRBV7-9; CDR3: ASSPSRARNYGYT
size: -; J: TRBJ2-1; V: TRBV5-6; CDR3: ASSLQSGLRQDNNEQF
size: few; J: TRBJ1-5; V: TRBV19; CDR3: ASIPRAYSNQPQH
size: -; J: TRBJ2-7; V: TRBV9; CDR3: ASSPRWDRAYEQY
size: -; J: TRBJ1-6; V: TRBV13; CDR3: ATALRDALLSPLH
size: -; J: TRBJ1-2; V: TRBV9; CDR3: ASSVHPREGNYGYT
size: -; J: TRBJ2-5; V: TRBV7-7; CDR3: ASSLWGAETQY
size: -; J: TRBJ1-4; V: TRBV5-1; CDR3: ASSLGQGMEKLF
size: -; J: TRBJ2-3; V: TRBV5-1; CDR3: ASSLGGTSGGDTQY
size: -; J: TRBJ2-7; V: TRBV9; CDR3: ASSDGKGAGEPWEQY
size: -; J: TRBJ2-7; V: TRBV6-1; CDR3: ASSGHKGSYEQY
size: few; J: TRBJ2-7; V: TRBV29-1; CDR3: SVVAGGSYEQY
size: -; J: TRBJ2-3; V: TRBV10-2; CDR3: ASSGTSGGADTQY
size: -; J: TRBJ2-7; V: TRBV9; CDR3: ASSRIQAGTGGSEQY
size: -; J: TRBJ2-1; V: TRBV6-6; CDR3: ASSLWTGGNEQF
size: -; J: TRBJ1-1; V: TRBV10-3; CDR3: ATLMSGTEAF
size: -; J: TRBJ2-7; V: TRBV19; CDR3: ASNRGTADYEQY
size: -; J: TRBJ2-3; V: TRBV11-2; CDR3: ASSLLSLDTQY
size: -; J: TRBJ2-1; V: TRBV29-1; CDR3: SVAVGGAEEQF
size: -; J: TRBJ2-3; V: TRBV5-1; CDR3: ASSYDTDTQY